This T cell receptor beta chain was identified in a study of T cell changes during pregnancy in multiple sclerosis. Assay used: immunoSEQ multiplex PCR; TCRdb lists only in-frame clones, some missing. Among fewer than 150,000 clones listed, 90% to 96% were seen once. Trimming took off 6 bases at V and 9 bases at J, with 24 bases between the two ends. This CDR3 region has 15 residues. Germline V CDR1 and CDR2: SGHNT, YYREEE (reference sequence). V gene TRBV5-4 combines with J gene TRBJ2-5, with D perhaps matching TRBD2 (6 bases). The material was peripheral blood, obtained after pregnancy. The sequence came from a female donor with multiple sclerosis, enrolled in a pregnancy study. The CDR3 region is CASTDELGLLEAQYF. The DNA for the CDR3 is TGTGCCAGCACCGACGAGCTGGGACTGCTTGAGGCCCAGTACTTC.